This paragraph reports one TCR beta chain. Primers for the PCR totalled 60 Vbeta and 13 Jbeta. Repertoires were generated with immunoSEQ multiplex PCR, while TCRdb's copy carries only in-frame clones and drops some. This sample carries about 130,000 clones, about 80% of them seen once, and the ten largest clones take 3% to 4%. The data were obtained in a study of cytomegalovirus exposure and HLA in healthy donors. CDR3 length: 19 residues. Trimming cost V 3 bases and J 3 bases; bases outside gene matches: 14. Germline CDR1 reads SGDLS; CDR2 reads YYNGEE. The rearrangement joins TRBV9 to TRBJ2-1; 11 positions match TRBD2. Sequenced input: PBMCs. The TCR originated in a woman aged 40-49 years in good health and CMV-seronegative. CDR3 region: CASSARDLAGGIYYNEQFF. The DNA of the CDR3 is TGTGCCAGCAGCGCCCGGGACCTAGCGGGAGGAATTTACTACAATGAGCAGTTCTTC. Supplemented by reference TRBV9 and TRBJ2-1, the full variable domain reads DSGVTQTPKHLITATGQRVTLRCSPRSGDLSVYWYQQSLDQGLQFLIQYYNGEERAKGNILERFSAQQFPDLHSELNLSSLELGDSALYFCASSARDLAGGIYYNEQFFGPGTRLTVL.